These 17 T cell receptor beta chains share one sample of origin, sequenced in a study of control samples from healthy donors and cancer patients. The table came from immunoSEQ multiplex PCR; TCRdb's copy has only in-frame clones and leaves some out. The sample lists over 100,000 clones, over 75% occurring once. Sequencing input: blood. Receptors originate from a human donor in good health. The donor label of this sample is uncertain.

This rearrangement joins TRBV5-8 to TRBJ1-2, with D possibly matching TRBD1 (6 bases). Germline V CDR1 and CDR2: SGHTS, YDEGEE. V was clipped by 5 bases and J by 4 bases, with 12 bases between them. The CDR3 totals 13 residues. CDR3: CASSLQGAYGYTF. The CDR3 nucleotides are TGTGCCAGCAGTCTACAGGGTGCCTATGGCTACACCTTC.

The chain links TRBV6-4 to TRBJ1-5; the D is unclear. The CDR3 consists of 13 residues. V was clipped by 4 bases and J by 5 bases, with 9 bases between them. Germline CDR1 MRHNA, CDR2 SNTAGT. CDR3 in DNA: TGTGCCAGCAGTGGTGAGGCGGATCAGCCCCAGCATTTT. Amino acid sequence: CASSGEADQPQHF.

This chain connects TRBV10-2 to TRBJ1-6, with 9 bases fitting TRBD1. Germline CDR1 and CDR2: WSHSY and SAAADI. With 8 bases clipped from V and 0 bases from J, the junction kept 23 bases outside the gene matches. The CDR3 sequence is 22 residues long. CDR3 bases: TGCGCCAGCGGGGAGATCCCGGGACAGGGAAATTTCTGGAGCTCCTATAATTCACCCCTCCACTTT. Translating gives CASGEIPGQGNFWSSYNSPLHF.

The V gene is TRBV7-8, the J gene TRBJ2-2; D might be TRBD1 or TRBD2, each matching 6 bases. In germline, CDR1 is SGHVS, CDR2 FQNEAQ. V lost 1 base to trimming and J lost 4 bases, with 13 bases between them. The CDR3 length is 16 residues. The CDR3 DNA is TGTGCCAGCAGCTTAGAGGGGGGCGCGGGCACCGGGGAGCTGTTTTTT. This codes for CASSLEGGAGTGELFF.

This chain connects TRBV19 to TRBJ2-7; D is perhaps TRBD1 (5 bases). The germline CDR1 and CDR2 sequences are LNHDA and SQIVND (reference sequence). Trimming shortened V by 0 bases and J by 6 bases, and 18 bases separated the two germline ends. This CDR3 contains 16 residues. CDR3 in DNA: TGTGCCAGTAGTATAGATCTTAGGGGAAAGGATAGCGAGCAGTACTTC. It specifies CASSIDLRGKDSEQYF.

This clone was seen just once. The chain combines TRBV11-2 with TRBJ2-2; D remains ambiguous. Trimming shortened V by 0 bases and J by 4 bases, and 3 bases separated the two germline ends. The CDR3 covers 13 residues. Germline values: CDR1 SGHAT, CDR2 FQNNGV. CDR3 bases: TGTGCCAGCAGCTTAGACAGCACCGGGGAGCTGTTTTTT. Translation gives CASSLDSTGELFF. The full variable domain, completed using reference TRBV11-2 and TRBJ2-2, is EAGVAQSPRYKIIEKRQSVAFWCNPISGHATLYWYQQILGQGPKLLIQFQNNGVVDDSQLPKDRFSAERLKGVDSTLKIQPAKLEDSAVYLCASSLDSTGELFFGEGSRLTVL.

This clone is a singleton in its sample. CDR3 bases: TGTGCCAGCAGCTGGGGGGCCGAGCAGTTCTTC. Its protein product is CASSWGAEQFF. V is TRBV7-9 and J is TRBJ2-1, with D tentatively TRBD1 or TRBD2 (6 bases each). Germline loops: CDR1 SEHNR, CDR2 FQNEAQ (reference sequence). This CDR3 is built from 11 residues. The germline V and J ends were trimmed by 4 bases and 10 bases, with 8 bases remaining between them. Using reference TRBV7-9 and TRBJ2-1 for the parts outside the CDR3, the full variable domain is DTGVSQNPRHKITKRGQNVTFRCDPISEHNRLYWYRQTLGQGPEFLTYFQNEAQLEKSRLLSDRFSAERPKGSFSTLEIQRTEQGDSAMYLCASSWGAEQFFGPGTRLTVL.

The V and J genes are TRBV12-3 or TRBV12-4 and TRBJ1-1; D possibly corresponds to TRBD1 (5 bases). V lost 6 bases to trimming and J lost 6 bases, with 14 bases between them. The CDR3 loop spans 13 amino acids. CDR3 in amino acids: CASRRGRGAEAFF. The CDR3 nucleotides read TGTGCCAGCAGGCGGGGCCGGGGGGCTGAAGCTTTCTTT.

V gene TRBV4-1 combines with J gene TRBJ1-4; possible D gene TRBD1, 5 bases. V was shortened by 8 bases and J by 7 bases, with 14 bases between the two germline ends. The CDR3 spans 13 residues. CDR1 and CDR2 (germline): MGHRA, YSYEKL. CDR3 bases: TGCGCCAGCGGGCTGGCCGGGGGTGAAAAACTGTTTTTT. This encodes CASGLAGGEKLFF.

The CDR3 nucleotides are TGTGCCAGCAGTTACTCGGGACTAGCGGGGGGAGAGACCCAGTACTTC. Translation: CASSYSGLAGGETQYF. J is TRBJ2-5 and V is TRBV5-8, with 15 bases identical to TRBD2. Per the germline V gene, CDR1 is SGHTS and CDR2 is YDEGEE. With 5 bases clipped from V and 4 bases from J, the junction kept 6 bases outside the gene matches. CDR3 length equals 16 residues.

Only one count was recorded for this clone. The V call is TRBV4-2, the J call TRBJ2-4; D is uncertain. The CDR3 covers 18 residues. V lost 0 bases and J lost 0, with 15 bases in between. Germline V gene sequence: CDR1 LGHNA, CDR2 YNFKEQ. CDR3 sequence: CASSQDKGGALAKNIQYF. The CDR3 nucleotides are TGTGCCAGCAGCCAAGATAAGGGCGGTGCTTTAGCCAAAAACATTCAGTACTTC.

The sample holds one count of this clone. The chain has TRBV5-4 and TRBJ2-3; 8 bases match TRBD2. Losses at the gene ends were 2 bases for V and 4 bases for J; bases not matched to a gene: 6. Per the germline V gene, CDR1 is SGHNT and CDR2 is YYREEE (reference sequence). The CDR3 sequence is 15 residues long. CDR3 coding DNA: TGTGCCAGCAGCTTCTGGACTAGCAGGTCAGATACGCAGTATTTT. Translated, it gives CASSFWTSRSDTQYF. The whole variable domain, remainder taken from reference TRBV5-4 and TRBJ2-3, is ETGVTQSPTHLIKTRGQQVTLRCSSQSGHNTVSWYQQALGQGPQFIFQYYREEENGRGNFPPRFSGLQFPNYSSELNVNALELDDSALYLCASSFWTSRSDTQYFGPGTRLTVL.

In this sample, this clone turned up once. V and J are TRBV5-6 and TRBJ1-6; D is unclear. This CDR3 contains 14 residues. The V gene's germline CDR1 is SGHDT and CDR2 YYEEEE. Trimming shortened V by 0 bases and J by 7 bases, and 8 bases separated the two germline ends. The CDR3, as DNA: TGTGCCAGCAGCTTGGCCGACAACAATTCACCCCTCCACTTT. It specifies CASSLADNNSPLHF.

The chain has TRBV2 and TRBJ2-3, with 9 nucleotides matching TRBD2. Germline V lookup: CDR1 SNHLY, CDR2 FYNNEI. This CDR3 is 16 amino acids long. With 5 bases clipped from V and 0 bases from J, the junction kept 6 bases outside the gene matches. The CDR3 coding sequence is TGTGCCAGCAGTTCTCTAGCGGGGAGTAGCACAGATACGCAGTATTTT. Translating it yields CASSSLAGSSTDTQYF.

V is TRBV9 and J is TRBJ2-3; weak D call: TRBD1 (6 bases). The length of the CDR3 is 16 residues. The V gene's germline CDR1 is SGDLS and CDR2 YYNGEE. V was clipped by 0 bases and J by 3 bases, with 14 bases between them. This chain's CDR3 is CASSVAAQQGTDTQYF. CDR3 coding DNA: TGTGCCAGCAGCGTAGCCGCCCAGCAGGGGACAGATACGCAGTATTTT.

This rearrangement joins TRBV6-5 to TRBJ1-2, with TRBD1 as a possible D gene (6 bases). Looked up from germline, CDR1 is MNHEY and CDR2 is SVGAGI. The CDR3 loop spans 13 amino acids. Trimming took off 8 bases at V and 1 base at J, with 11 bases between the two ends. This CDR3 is CASEQGNNYGYTF. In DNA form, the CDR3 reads TGTGCCAGCGAACAGGGCAATAACTATGGCTACACCTTC.

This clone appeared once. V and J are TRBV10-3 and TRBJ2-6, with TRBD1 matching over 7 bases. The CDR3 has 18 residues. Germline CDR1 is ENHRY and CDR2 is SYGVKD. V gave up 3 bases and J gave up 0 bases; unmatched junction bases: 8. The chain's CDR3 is CAISDSQGRLSGANVLTF. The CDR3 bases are TGTGCCATCAGTGACTCACAGGGGCGACTCTCTGGGGCCAACGTCCTGACTTTC.